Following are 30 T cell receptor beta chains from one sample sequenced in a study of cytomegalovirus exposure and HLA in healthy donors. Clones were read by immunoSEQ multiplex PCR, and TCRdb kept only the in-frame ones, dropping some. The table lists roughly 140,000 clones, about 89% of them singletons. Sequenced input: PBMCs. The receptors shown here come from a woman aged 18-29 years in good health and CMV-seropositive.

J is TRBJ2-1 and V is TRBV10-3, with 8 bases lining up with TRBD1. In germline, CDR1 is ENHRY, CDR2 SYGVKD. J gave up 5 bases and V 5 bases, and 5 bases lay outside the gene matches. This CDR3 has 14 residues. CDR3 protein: CAISTGQGHNEQFF. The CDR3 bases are TGTGCCATCAGTACAGGACAGGGCCACAATGAGCAGTTCTTC.

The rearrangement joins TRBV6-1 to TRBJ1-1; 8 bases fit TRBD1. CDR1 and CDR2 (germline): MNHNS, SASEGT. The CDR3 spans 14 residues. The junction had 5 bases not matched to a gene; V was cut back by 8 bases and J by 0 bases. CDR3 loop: CASGQGNMNTEAFF. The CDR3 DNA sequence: TGTGCCAGCGGACAGGGCAACATGAACACTGAAGCTTTCTTT.

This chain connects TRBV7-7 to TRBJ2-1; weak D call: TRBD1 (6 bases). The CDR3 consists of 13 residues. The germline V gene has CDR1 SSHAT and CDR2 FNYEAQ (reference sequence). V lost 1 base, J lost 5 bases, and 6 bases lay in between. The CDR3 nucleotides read TGTGCCAGCAGCTTAGACAGGGACAATGAGCAGTTCTTC. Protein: CASSLDRDNEQFF.

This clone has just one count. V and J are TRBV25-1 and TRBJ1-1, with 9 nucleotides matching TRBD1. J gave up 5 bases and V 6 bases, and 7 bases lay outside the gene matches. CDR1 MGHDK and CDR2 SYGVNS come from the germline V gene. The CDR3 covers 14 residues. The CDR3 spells CASSFGTGRTEAFF. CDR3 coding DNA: TGTGCCAGCAGCTTCGGGACAGGGAGAACTGAAGCTTTCTTT.

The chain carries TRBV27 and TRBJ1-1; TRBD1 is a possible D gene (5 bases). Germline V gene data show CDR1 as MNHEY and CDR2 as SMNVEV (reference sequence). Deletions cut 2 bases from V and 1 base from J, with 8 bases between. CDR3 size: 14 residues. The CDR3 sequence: CASSLRQPNTEAFF. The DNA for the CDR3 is TGTGCCAGCAGTTTAAGACAGCCGAACACTGAAGCTTTCTTT.

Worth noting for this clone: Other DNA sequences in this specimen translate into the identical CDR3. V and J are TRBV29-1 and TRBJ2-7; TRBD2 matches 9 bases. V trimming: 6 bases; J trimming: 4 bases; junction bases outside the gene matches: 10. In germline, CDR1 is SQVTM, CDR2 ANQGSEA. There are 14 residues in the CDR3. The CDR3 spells CSVEVLAGSYEQYF. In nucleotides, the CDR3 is TGCAGCGTGGAGGTGCTAGCGGGATCTTACGAGCAGTACTTC.

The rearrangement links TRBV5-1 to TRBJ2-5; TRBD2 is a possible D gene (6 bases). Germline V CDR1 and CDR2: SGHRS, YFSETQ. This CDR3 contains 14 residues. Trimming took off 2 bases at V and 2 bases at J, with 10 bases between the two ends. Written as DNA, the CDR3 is TGCGCCAGCAGCTTACCCGGGACTCAAGAGACCCAGTACTTC. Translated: CASSLPGTQETQYF. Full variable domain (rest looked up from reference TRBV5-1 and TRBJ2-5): KAGVTQTPRYLIKTRGQQVTLSCSPISGHRSVSWYQQTPGQGLQFLFEYFSETQRNKGNFPGRFSGRQFSNSRSEMNVSTLELGDSALYLCASSLPGTQETQYFGPGTRLLVL.

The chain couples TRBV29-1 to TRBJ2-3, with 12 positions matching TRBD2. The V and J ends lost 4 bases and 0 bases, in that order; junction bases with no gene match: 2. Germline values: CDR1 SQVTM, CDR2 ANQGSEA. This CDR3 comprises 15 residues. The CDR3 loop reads CSVVGTSGSTDTQYF. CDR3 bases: TGCAGCGTTGTAGGGACTAGCGGGAGCACAGATACGCAGTATTTT.

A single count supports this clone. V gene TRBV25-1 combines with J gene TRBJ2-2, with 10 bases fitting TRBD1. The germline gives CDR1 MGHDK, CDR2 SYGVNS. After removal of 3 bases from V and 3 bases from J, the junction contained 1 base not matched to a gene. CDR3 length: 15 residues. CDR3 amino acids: CASSDGTGDTGELFF. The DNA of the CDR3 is TGTGCCAGCAGTGATGGGACAGGGGACACCGGGGAGCTGTTTTTT.

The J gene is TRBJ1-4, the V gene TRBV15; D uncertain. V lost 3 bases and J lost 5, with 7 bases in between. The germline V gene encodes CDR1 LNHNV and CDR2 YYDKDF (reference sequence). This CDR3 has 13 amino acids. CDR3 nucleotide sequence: TGTGCCACCAGCAGGGGCCAGAATGAAAAACTGTTTTTT. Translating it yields CATSRGQNEKLFF. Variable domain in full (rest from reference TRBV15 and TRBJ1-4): DAMVIQNPRYQVTQFGKPVTLSCSQTLNHNVMYWYQQKSSQAPKLLFHYYDKDFNNEADTPDNFQSRRPNTSFCFLDIRSPGLGDTAMYLCATSRGQNEKLFFGSGTQLSVL.

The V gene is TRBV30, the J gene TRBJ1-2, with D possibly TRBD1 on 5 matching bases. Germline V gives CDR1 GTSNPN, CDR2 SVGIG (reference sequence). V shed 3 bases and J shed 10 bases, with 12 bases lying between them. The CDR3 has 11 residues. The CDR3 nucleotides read TGTGCCTGGAGCTCCGGGGGGGACTACACCTTC. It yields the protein CAWSSGGDYTF.

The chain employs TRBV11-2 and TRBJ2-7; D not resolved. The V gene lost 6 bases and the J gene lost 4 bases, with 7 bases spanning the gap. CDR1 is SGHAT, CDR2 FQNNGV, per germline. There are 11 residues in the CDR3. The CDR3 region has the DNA TGTGCCAGCAGTCACAGATACGAGCAGTACTTC. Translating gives CASSHRYEQYF.

The CDR3: CASSQVVGLTGGELFF. DNA for the CDR3: TGCGCCAGCAGCCAAGTGGTGGGACTGACGGGCGGGGAGCTGTTTTTT. The rearrangement links TRBV4-3 to TRBJ2-2; TRBD2 might be the D (6 bases). The CDR3 has 16 amino acids. Germline assignment: CDR1 LGHNA and CDR2 YSLEER. V lost 1 base and J 7 bases, leaving 16 bases between the germline ends.

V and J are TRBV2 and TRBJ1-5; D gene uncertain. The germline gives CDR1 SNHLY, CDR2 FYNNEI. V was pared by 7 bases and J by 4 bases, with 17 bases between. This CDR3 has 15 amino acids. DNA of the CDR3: TGTGCCAGCACCCCCCGGGGTCTCCGGAATCAGCCCCAGCATTTT. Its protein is CASTPRGLRNQPQHF.

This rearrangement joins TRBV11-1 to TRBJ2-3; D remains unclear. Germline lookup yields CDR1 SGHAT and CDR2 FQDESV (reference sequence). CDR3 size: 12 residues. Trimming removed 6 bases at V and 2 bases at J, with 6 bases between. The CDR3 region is CASRQSTDTQYF. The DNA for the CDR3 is TGTGCCAGCAGGCAGTCCACAGATACGCAGTATTTT.

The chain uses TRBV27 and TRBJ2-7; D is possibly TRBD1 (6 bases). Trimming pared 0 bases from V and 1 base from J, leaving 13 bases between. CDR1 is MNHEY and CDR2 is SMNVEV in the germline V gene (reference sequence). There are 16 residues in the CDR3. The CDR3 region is CASSLSTTGTSYEQYF. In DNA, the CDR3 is TGTGCCAGCAGTTTATCAACGACAGGTACGTCCTACGAGCAGTACTTC.

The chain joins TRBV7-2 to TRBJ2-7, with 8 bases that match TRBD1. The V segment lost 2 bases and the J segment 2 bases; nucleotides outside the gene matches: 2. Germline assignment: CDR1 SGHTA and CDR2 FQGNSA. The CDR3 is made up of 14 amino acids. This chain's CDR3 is CASSLRDRPYEQYF. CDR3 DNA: TGTGCCAGCAGCTTAAGGGACAGGCCCTACGAGCAGTACTTC.

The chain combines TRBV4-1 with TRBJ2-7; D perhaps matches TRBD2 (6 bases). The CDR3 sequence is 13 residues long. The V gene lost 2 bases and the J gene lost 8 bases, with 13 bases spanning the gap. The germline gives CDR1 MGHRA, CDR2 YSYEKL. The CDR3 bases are TGCGCCAGCAGCCAATCACTAGCTTCAAAGCAGTACTTC. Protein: CASSQSLASKQYF.

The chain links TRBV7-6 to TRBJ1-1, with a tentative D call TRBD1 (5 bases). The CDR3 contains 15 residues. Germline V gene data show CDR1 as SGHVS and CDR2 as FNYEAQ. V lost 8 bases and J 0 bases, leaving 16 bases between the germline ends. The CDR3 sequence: CASLPLGRMNTEAFF. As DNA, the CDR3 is TGTGCCAGCCTCCCGTTGGGGCGCATGAACACTGAAGCTTTCTTT.

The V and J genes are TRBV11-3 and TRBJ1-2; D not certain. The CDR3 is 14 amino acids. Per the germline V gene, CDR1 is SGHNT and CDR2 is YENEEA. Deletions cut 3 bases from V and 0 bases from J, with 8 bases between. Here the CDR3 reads CASSFSPANYGYTF. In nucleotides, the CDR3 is TGTGCCAGCAGCTTTTCGCCAGCTAACTATGGCTACACCTTC.

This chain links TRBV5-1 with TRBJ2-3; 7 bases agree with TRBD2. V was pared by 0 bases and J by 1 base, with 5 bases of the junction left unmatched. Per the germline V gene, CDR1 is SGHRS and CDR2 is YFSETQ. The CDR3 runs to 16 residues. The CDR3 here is CASSLGTRFGTDTQYF. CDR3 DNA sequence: TGCGCCAGCAGCTTGGGGACTAGATTCGGCACAGATACGCAGTATTTT.

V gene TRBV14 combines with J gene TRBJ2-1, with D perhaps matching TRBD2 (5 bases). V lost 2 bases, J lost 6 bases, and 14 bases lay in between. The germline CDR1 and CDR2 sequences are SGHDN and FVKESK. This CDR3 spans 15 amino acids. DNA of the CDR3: TGTGCCAGCAGCCAAATTCGCGGGCTCCTCAATGAGCAGTTCTTC. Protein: CASSQIRGLLNEQFF.

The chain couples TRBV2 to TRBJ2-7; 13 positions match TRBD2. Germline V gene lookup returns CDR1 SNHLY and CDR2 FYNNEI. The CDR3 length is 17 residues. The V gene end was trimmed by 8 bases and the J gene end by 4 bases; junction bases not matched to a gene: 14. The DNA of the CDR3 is TGTGCCAGCGCAGGACTAGCGGGAGTTTCAGTCGGGTACGAGCAGTACTTC. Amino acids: CASAGLAGVSVGYEQYF.

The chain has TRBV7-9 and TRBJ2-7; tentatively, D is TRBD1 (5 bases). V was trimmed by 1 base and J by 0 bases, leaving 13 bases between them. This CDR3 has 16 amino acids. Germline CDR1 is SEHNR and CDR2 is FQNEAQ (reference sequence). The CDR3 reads CASSLGSGDSSYEQYF. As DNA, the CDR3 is TGTGCCAGCAGCTTAGGTTCAGGCGACAGCTCCTACGAGCAGTACTTC. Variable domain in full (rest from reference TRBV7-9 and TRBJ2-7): DTGVSQNPRHKITKRGQNVTFRCDPISEHNRLYWYRQTLGQGPEFLTYFQNEAQLEKSRLLSDRFSAERPKGSFSTLEIQRTEQGDSAMYLCASSLGSGDSSYEQYFGPGTRLTVT.

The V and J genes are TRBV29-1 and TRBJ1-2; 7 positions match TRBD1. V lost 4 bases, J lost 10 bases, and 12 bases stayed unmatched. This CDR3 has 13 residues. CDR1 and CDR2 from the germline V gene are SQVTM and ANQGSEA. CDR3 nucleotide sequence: TGCAGCGTTGCAGTAAATAACAGGGGAGACTACACCTTC. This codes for CSVAVNNRGDYTF.

Written as DNA, the CDR3 is TGTGCCAGCAGTCCCTTCCAGGGGGCTGGGGCCAACGTCCTGACTTTC. As protein: CASSPFQGAGANVLTF. This rearrangement joins TRBV27 to TRBJ2-6; the match to TRBD1 covers 7 bases. The germline gives CDR1 MNHEY, CDR2 SMNVEV (reference sequence). V shed 5 bases, J shed 2 bases, and the junction held 6 bases outside the gene matches. The CDR3 sequence is 16 residues long. The variable domain in full, with the rest retrieved from reference TRBV27 and TRBJ2-6, is EAQVTQNPRYLITVTGKKLTVTCSQNMNHEYMSWYRQDPGLGLRQIYYSMNVEVTDKGDVPEGYKVSRKEKRNFPLILESPSPNQTSLYFCASSPFQGAGANVLTFGAGSRLTVL.

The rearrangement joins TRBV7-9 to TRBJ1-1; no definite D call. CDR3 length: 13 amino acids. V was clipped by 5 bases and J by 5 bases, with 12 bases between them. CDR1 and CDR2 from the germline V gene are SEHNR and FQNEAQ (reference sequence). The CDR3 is CASSLDMVTEAFF. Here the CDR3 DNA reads TGTGCCAGCAGCCTCGACATGGTTACTGAAGCTTTCTTT.

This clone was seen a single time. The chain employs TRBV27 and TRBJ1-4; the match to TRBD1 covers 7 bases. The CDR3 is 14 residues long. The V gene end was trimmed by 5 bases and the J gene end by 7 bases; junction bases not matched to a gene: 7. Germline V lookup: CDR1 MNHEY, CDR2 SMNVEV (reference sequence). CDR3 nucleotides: TGTGCCAGCAGTCCTCCGGGACAGACTGAAAAACTGTTTTTT. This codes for CASSPPGQTEKLFF. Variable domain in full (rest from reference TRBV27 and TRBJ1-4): EAQVTQNPRYLITVTGKKLTVTCSQNMNHEYMSWYRQDPGLGLRQIYYSMNVEVTDKGDVPEGYKVSRKEKRNFPLILESPSPNQTSLYFCASSPPGQTEKLFFGSGTQLSVL.

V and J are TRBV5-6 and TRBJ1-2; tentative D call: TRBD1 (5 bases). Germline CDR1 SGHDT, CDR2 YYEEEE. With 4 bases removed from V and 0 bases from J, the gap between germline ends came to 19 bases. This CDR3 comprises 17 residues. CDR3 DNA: TGTGCCAGCAGCCGGCGGTTAGAAGCCAGGGCTAACTATGGCTACACCTTC. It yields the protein CASSRRLEARANYGYTF.

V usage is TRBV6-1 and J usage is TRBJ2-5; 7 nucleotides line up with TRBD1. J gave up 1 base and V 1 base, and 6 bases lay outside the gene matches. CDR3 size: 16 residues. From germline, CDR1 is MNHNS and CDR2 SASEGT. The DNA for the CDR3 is TGTGCCAGCAGTGAAGAAATAACAGGGGTCCAAGAGACCCAGTACTTC. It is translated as CASSEEITGVQETQYF.